This paragraph covers one T cell receptor (beta chain) sequence. What it binds is not known. The sample comes from a study of T cells in Graves' hyperthyroidism and ophthalmopathy. TCR beta CDR3 regions were amplified from RNA transcripts. An initial round of RT-PCR targeting the TCR CDR3 relied on the HTBI primer set. One entry per CDR3 protein, called by TCRdb with MiXCR from the multiplex PCR reads. The profile shows about 540,000 distinct CDR3 sequences, 40% to 55% of them singletons. Germline CDR1 and CDR2: LNHNV and YYDKDF (reference sequence). This CDR3 is 14 amino acids long. Between the trimmed V and J ends, which lost 5 bases and 7 bases, there was a span of 12 bases. Study-wide results and limits: Expanded thyroid clonotypes (above 0.001) were mostly also found in blood.

The rearrangement links TRBV15 to TRBJ1-6, with D possibly TRBD1 on 6 matching bases. The sample comprised peripheral blood or thyroid tissue (not recorded which). The clonotype comes from a woman between 18 and 30 years old with Graves' hyperthyroidism. CDR3: CATSLERGNSPLHF. In nucleotides, the CDR3 is TGTGCCACCAGCCTAGAGAGGGGGAATTCACCCCTCCACTTT. Together with reference TRBV15 and TRBJ1-6, the CDR3 gives the full variable domain: DAMVIQNPRYQVTQFGKPVTLSCSQTLNHNVMYWYQQKSSQAPKLLFHYYDKDFNNEADTPDNFQSRRPNTSFCFLDIRSPGLGDTAMYLCATSLERGNSPLHFGNGTRLTVT.